This TCR beta chain came from a study of CD8+CD57+ T cells in acquired aplastic anemia (dated by TCRdb to about 2018). About the investigation overall: Extracted DNA from sorted CD4+ and CD8+ cells averaged about 3 ug, ranging from roughly 0.19 to 27.4 ug. A CD8+CD57+ expansion meant a frequency higher than the mean frequency seen in healthy subjects. Findings and caveats that apply to the study as a whole: Roughly 30 CD8+ CDR3 sequences were found to be shared between patients and controls, but these sequences appeared to be highly expressed in patients and within the immunodominant clones of the patients. No significant difference in CD8+ Simpson's diversity was found between patients and healthy controls (P=0.060).

Profiling of TCR beta VDJ combinations and CDR3 sequences used genomic DNA as the template. TCR repertoire sequencing was run on an Illumina HiSeq 2000. In the source study's methods: TRBV/TRBJ rearrangement plots, CDR3 size and DJ length profiles, and Simpson's diversity index were used to evaluate the repertoires. The immunodominant clone was defined as the most abundant DNA sequence in deep sequencing data. CDR3 amino acid sequences were screened for sharing across subjects and were compared with published repertoires and the VDJdb database. The public reads were run again by TCRdb, first through fastp at Q25 and then through MiXCR, and only productive beta chains were kept. Every CDR3 protein is listed once, alongside the most common genes and DNA of its rows. TCRdb, not the original authors, processed these V and J calls. Here the sample has roughly 260,000 distinct CDR3 sequences; around 45% occur a single time. The leading ten clones occupy over 7.5% of the sample.

This clonotype was found many times. The target of this receptor is not known. Nothing much larger sits one base from this clone, and base qualities are not available. The CDR3 numbers 13 residues from cysteine through phenylalanine. CDR3 DNA is the only sequence kept; it has 39 bases, read in frame from the first base. Trimming costs V 1 base and J 6 bases, and their ends lie 10 bases apart. In the germline V gene, CDR1 corresponds to SGHAT and CDR2 to FQNNGV. The patients picked for sequencing were ones in whom flow cytometry had shown an expansion of CD8+CD57+ cells. Severe acquired aplastic anemia was diagnosed in all patients according to International Study of Aplastic Anemia and Agranulocytosis and Camitta criteria. Patients had received no therapy at the time of blood sampling. In this study, sorted CD4+ and CD8+ T cells from the blood of healthy subjects and of severe aplastic anemia patients had their TCR repertoires deep-sequenced. Patients were enrolled under clinicaltrials.gov protocols 00001620, 01623167, 00001397, 00071045, 00081523 and 00961064 in the USA. Ficoll-Paque density gradient centrifugation was used to isolate peripheral blood mononuclear cells. Before DNA extraction, CD4+ and CD8+ T cells were sorted by FACS or by magnetic beads.

The V and J segments used are TRBV11-2 and TRBJ2-7; the D gene assignment is ambiguous. Material for sequencing was sorted CD4+, CD8+, or CD8+CD57+ T cells (not recorded which) from PBMCs. The sequence was obtained from a human donor with aplastic anemia. The CDR3 in this case is CASSLVIEREQYF. The DNA sequence is as follows: TGTGCCAGCAGCTTAGTTATTGAGCGCGAGCAGTACTTC.